Below, one TCR beta chain is given with its context. This sample was taken from a study of blood T cell repertoires in COVID-19. Study-wide context: Collection of acute and convalescent COVID-19 samples took place in the United States, Italy and Spain. From T cells, B-cell-depleted T cells, or PBMCs came the material, which was cDNA or gDNA.

This study enrolled people aged 18 to 89 from 20 to 25 US geographic areas. Participants' own reports of clinical history determined their cohort assignment. Germline CDR1 is MGHRA and CDR2 is YSYEKL. This CDR3 has 14 residues. J lost 7 bases, V lost 4 bases, and 6 bases had no gene match. Sequenced by immunoSEQ multiplex PCR; TCRdb stores in-frame clones only, minus some. The sample lists fewer than 250,000 clones; 86% were seen once. The chain is built from TRBV4-1 and TRBJ2-7, with TRBD1 identical over 11 bases. Specimen: PBMCs or T cells enriched from blood (not recorded which). The TCR comes from a woman between 35 and 50 years old in a cohort exposed to, infected with or recovered from COVID-19 (not recorded which). CDR3 amino acids: CASSLGQGEEEQYF. The CDR3 DNA sequence: TGCGCCAGCAGCCTGGGACAGGGGGAGGAAGAGCAGTACTTC.